The 14 T cell receptor beta chains listed next were all sequenced from one sample in a study of T cells after yellow fever vaccination. TCRdb itself ran the 5' RACE reads through MiXCR, one entry per CDR3 protein. This sample carries 150,000 to 200,000 distinct CDR3 sequences, under 7.5% of them seen once, and the ten largest clones take approximately 2.5%. This specimen was CD4+ T cells sorted from PBMCs, taken 5 to 6 days after the first yellow fever vaccination. The receptors were sampled from a young man who received the YFV17D yellow fever vaccine.

This clonotype was seen at least ten times. The rearrangement joins TRBV6-4 to TRBJ2-3; no reliable D call. There are 17 residues in the CDR3. Germline-derived CDR1 and CDR2 are MRHNA and SNTAGT. The V end was cut by 2 bases, the J end by 3 bases, with 18 bases between. CDR3 loop: CASSDPATPPLTDTQYF. CDR3 in DNA: TGTGCCAGCAGTGACCCTGCGACTCCCCCTTTAACAGATACGCAGTATTTT.

A few counts support this clonotype. This chain joins TRBV7-9 and TRBJ1-2; possibly TRBD1 for D (6 bases). V lost 5 bases, J lost 7 bases, and 17 bases lay in between. Germline V lookup: CDR1 SEHNR, CDR2 FQNEAQ (reference sequence). The CDR3 is 14 amino acids. The CDR3 DNA follows: TGTGCCAGCAGCCGGGGCGGACAGCAAGTTGGCTACACCTTC. This translates into CASSRGGQQVGYTF.

This clonotype was recorded at least ten times. The chain recombines TRBV10-1 with TRBJ1-1; 8 nucleotides align to TRBD1. Germline V gives CDR1 WNHNN, CDR2 SYGVQD (reference sequence). With V trimmed by 7 bases and J by 5 bases, 12 bases remained unmatched. The CDR3 loop spans 15 amino acids. DNA for the CDR3: TGCGCCAGCATGGGACAGGAGGTTTTACGAACTGAAGCTTTCTTT. As protein: CASMGQEVLRTEAFF.

DNA of the CDR3: TGTGCCAGCAGTTTCAGGGCAGGGGGCGGGAACACTGAAGCTTTCTTT. This translates into CASSFRAGGGNTEAFF. The chain links TRBV12-3 or TRBV12-4 to TRBJ1-1; 8 nucleotides match TRBD1. This CDR3 comprises 16 residues. The junction had 7 bases not matched to a gene; V was cut back by 3 bases and J by 1 base.

This clonotype was recorded a few times. The V gene is TRBV7-8, the J gene TRBJ1-1, with D perhaps matching TRBD1 (5 bases). Germline V gene lookup returns CDR1 SGHVS and CDR2 FQNEAQ. V lost 5 bases and J lost 0, with 19 bases in between. This CDR3 comprises 17 residues. DNA of the CDR3: TGTGCCAGCAGCCTAGGGGTCACGATCTTGATGAACACTGAAGCTTTCTTT. Amino acid sequence: CASSLGVTILMNTEAFF.

This clonotype is labeled medium-sized (0.01 to 0.1%). The V and J genes are TRBV5-8 and TRBJ1-2; TRBD1 is a possible D gene (5 bases). Germline V gene lookup returns CDR1 SGHTS and CDR2 YDEGEE. CDR3 size: 13 residues. Trimming pared 1 base from V and 8 bases from J, leaving 12 bases between. The CDR3 region is CASSLYAGPGYTF. As DNA, the CDR3 is TGTGCCAGCAGCTTGTACGCAGGGCCAGGCTACACCTTC.

This clonotype was detected ten times or more. This rearrangement joins TRBV29-1 to TRBJ2-3, with D maybe TRBD1 (5 bases). The CDR3 has 13 amino acids. CDR1 is SQVTM and CDR2 is ANQGSEA in the germline V gene. The ends were cut back, 2 bases at V and 4 bases at J, with 10 bases in the middle. The CDR3 loop is CSVEIQGADTQYF. Here the CDR3 DNA reads TGCAGCGTTGAAATTCAGGGCGCAGATACGCAGTATTTT.

This clonotype was seen many times. The chain has TRBV7-9 and TRBJ1-1; D is unresolved. The CDR3 has 13 residues. V lost 2 bases and J 11 bases, leaving 15 bases between the germline ends. CDR1 is SEHNR and CDR2 is FQNEAQ in the germline V gene (reference sequence). The CDR3 DNA reads as TGTGCCAGCAGCTTATCGGCCCATCTAGTGGCTTTCTTT. Translating it yields CASSLSAHLVAFF.

V usage is TRBV29-1 and J usage is TRBJ2-1, with 10 positions matching TRBD1. The V and J ends lost 6 bases and 6 bases, in that order; junction bases with no gene match: 8. CDR1 and CDR2 from the germline V gene are SQVTM and ANQGSEA. CDR3 length: 14 amino acids. The CDR3 sequence is CSVAGTGAPNEQFF. The CDR3 DNA follows: TGCAGCGTAGCCGGGACAGGGGCTCCCAATGAGCAGTTCTTC.

In this sample, this clonotype turned up many times. This CDR3 reads CASSFDRDGYTF. The CDR3 DNA reads TGTGCCAGCAGCTTTGACAGGGACGGCTACACCTTC. This chain joins TRBV5-5 and TRBJ1-2, with TRBD1 identical over 7 bases. CDR3 size: 12 residues. V trimming: 2 bases; J trimming: 8 bases; junction bases outside the gene matches: 3. The V gene's germline CDR1 is SGHKS and CDR2 YYEKEE (reference sequence). Using reference TRBV5-5 and TRBJ1-2 for the parts outside the CDR3, the full variable domain is DAGVTQSPTHLIKTRGQQVTLRCSPISGHKSVSWYQQVLGQGPQFIFQYYEKEERGRGNFPDRFSARQFPNYSSELNVNALLLGDSALYLCASSFDRDGYTFGSGTRLTVV.

On this clonotype itself: This clone may be a read error of a much larger clone one base away. The chain has TRBV12-3 or TRBV12-4 and TRBJ2-2, with 9 bases matching TRBD1. This CDR3 is built from 15 residues. CDR3 in amino acids: CASSTPDRGTWELFF. The CDR3 region has the DNA TGTGCCAGCAGTACCCCGGACAGGGGCACCTGGGAGCTGTTTTTT.

V gene TRBV7-3 combines with J gene TRBJ1-2; D remains unclear. Trimming took off 3 bases at V and 0 bases at J, with 17 bases between the two ends. The CDR3 is 17 amino acids. Germline V gene data show CDR1 as SGHTA and CDR2 as FQGTGA. The CDR3 region is CASSFLTGSTSNYGYTF. CDR3 coding DNA: TGTGCCAGCAGCTTTCTCACCGGGTCCACGTCTAACTATGGCTACACCTTC.

This clonotype appeared many times. The genes are TRBV7-6 and TRBJ1-3, with D uncertain. The V end lost 5 bases, the J end lost 0 bases, and 11 bases lay between the germline ends. Germline V gene lookup returns CDR1 SGHVS and CDR2 FNYEAQ. This CDR3 has 15 amino acids. Here the CDR3 reads CASSVASFSGNTIYF. Here the CDR3 DNA reads TGTGCCAGCAGCGTGGCCAGTTTCTCTGGAAACACCATATATTTT.

This clonotype was detected ten times or more. J is TRBJ2-5 and V is TRBV20-1, with TRBD2 identical over 8 bases. Germline V gives CDR1 DFQATT, CDR2 SNEGSKA (reference sequence). Losses at the gene ends were 3 bases for V and 5 bases for J; bases not matched to a gene: 5. This CDR3 comprises 13 residues. CDR3 protein: CSARSGGSETQYF. CDR3 coding DNA: TGCAGTGCTAGGAGCGGGGGAAGTGAGACCCAGTACTTC.